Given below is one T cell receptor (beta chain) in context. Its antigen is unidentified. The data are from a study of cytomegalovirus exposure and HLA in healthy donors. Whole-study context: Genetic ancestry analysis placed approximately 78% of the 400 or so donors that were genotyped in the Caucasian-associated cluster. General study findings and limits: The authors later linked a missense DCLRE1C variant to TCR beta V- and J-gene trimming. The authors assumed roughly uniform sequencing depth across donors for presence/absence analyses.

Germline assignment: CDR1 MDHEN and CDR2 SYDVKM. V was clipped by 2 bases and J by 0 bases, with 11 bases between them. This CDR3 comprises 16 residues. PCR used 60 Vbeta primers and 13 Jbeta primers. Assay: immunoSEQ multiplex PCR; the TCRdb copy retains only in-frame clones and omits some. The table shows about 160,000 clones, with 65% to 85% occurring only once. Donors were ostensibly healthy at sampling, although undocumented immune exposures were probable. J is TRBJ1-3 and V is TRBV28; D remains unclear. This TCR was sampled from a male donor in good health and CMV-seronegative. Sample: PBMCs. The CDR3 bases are TGTGCCAGCAGTTTACCAGGTTTTAACTCTGGAAACACCATATATTTT. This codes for CASSLPGFNSGNTIYF. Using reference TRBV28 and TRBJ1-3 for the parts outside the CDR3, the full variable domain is DVKVTQSSRYLVKRTGEKVFLECVQDMDHENMFWYRQDPGLGLRLIYFSYDVKMKEKGDIPEGYSVSREKKERFSLILESASTNQTSMYLCASSLPGFNSGNTIYFGEGSWLTVV.